These 24 T cell receptor beta chains were all obtained from the same sample, sequenced in a study of blood T cell repertoires in COVID-19. The assay was immunoSEQ multiplex PCR, and TCRdb's table has in-frame clones only and misses some. This sample yields over 400,000 clones, of which 70% to 90% are seen a single time; approximately 3% belongs to the top ten. Source material: peripheral blood. Receptor source: a human donor in a cohort sampled during active COVID-19.

V and J are TRBV30 and TRBJ2-7, with D tentatively TRBD1 (5 bases). Germline CDR1 and CDR2: GTSNPN and SVGIG (reference sequence). The CDR3 loop spans 14 amino acids. The V end lost 3 bases, the J end lost 2 bases, and 14 bases lay between the germline ends. DNA for the CDR3: TGTGCCTGGAGCGGCCCAGGGAATCCCTACGAGCAGTACTTC. Its protein is CAWSGPGNPYEQYF.

The chain links TRBV14 to TRBJ2-2, with a weak D call TRBD2 (5 bases). The V end lost 4 bases, the J end lost 4 bases, and 16 bases lay between the germline ends. This CDR3 spans 16 amino acids. Germline V gene lookup returns CDR1 SGHDN and CDR2 FVKESK. CDR3 sequence (DNA): TGTGCCAGCAGCCCACGACTAAACGTAATCACCGGGGAGCTGTTTTTT. Translating gives CASSPRLNVITGELFF. The entire variable domain, with the rest obtained from reference TRBV14 and TRBJ2-2, is as follows: EAGVTQFPSHSVIEKGQTVTLRCDPISGHDNLYWYRRVMGKEIKFLLHFVKESKQDESGMPNNRFLAERTGGTYSTLKVQPAELEDSGVYFCASSPRLNVITGELFFGEGSRLTVL.

This chain links TRBV30 with TRBJ1-5; 8 positions match TRBD1. Losses at the gene ends were 2 bases for V and 7 bases for J; bases not matched to a gene: 13. The CDR3 extends over 16 amino acids. Germline CDR1 and CDR2: GTSNPN and SVGIG (reference sequence). CDR3 in DNA: TGTGCCTGGAGTCCAGCCCCAGGGGGCGCGGGGCAGCCCCAGCATTTT. This gives the protein CAWSPAPGGAGQPQHF. The variable domain in full, completed from reference TRBV30 and TRBJ1-5, reads SQTIHQWPATLVQPVGSPLSLECTVEGTSNPNLYWYRQAAGRGLQLLFYSVGIGQISSEVPQNLSASRPQDRQFILSSKKLLLSDSGFYLCAWSPAPGGAGQPQHFGDGTRLSIL.

The chain couples TRBV2 to TRBJ2-3; the D gene is possibly TRBD2 (6 bases). The CDR3 length is 17 residues. Between the trimmed V and J ends, which lost 6 bases and 8 bases, there was a span of 27 bases. CDR1 and CDR2 from the germline V gene are SNHLY and FYNNEI. Here the CDR3 DNA reads TGTGCCAGCAGCGACGATACCCCGGGACTGGAGGCCCTTACGCAGTATTTT. Encoded protein: CASSDDTPGLEALTQYF.

The chain links TRBV4-2 to TRBJ1-5; D not resolved. Per the germline V gene, CDR1 is LGHNA and CDR2 is YNFKEQ. V shed 1 base and J shed 3 bases, with 13 bases lying between them. CDR3 length: 16 amino acids. The CDR3 protein is CASSQAGRQNNQPQHF. The CDR3 DNA reads TGTGCCAGCAGCCAAGCTGGTAGACAAAACAATCAGCCCCAGCATTTT.

The chain joins TRBV11-2 to TRBJ1-1, with 9 bases that match TRBD1. Trimming at V came to 5 bases and at J to 0 bases, leaving 1 base not matched to a gene. This CDR3 is built from 14 residues. Germline values: CDR1 SGHAT, CDR2 FQNNGV. Here the CDR3 DNA reads TGTGCCAGCAGCGGGACAGGGCTGAACACTGAAGCTTTCTTT. Translated, it gives CASSGTGLNTEAFF.

The chain employs TRBV5-1 and TRBJ1-1; 8 bases are a match to TRBD1. There are 15 residues in the CDR3. Germline V gene data show CDR1 as SGHRS and CDR2 as YFSETQ. The junction had 10 bases not matched to a gene; V was cut back by 1 base and J by 8 bases. The CDR3: CASSLYRDRSPEAFF. CDR3 coding DNA: TGCGCCAGCAGCTTGTACCGGGACAGGTCCCCAGAAGCTTTCTTT.

V is TRBV5-3 and J is TRBJ1-1; D is uncertain. TRBV5-3 is an open reading frame, and its role is uncertain. The ends were cut back, 0 bases at V and 1 base at J, with 13 bases in the middle. This CDR3 is 16 amino acids long. The CDR3 coding sequence is TGTGCCAGAAGCTTGGCCCTCGGCAGACAGAACACTGAAGCTTTCTTT. Amino acids: CARSLALGRQNTEAFF.

This chain joins TRBV7-9 and TRBJ2-1; TRBD1 matches at 7 bases. Germline CDR1 SEHNR, CDR2 FQNEAQ (reference sequence). V trimming: 10 bases; J trimming: 4 bases; junction bases outside the gene matches: 10. The CDR3 is 14 residues long. CDR3 sequence reads: CAITQGVGYNEQFF. The CDR3 region has the DNA TGTGCCATCACCCAGGGGGTTGGGTACAATGAGCAGTTCTTC.

V gene TRBV30 combines with J gene TRBJ2-1, with 12 bases aligning to TRBD2. Germline CDR1 is GTSNPN and CDR2 is SVGIG (reference sequence). After removal of 2 bases from V and 8 bases from J, the junction contained 13 bases not matched to a gene. The CDR3 covers 17 residues. CDR3 protein: CAWSLKTTSGSFDEQFF. The CDR3 nucleotides read TGTGCCTGGAGTCTCAAAACGACTAGCGGGAGCTTCGATGAGCAGTTCTTC.

This clone was counted between two and nine times. The chain has TRBV30 and TRBJ1-6, with D tentatively TRBD1 (5 bases). This CDR3 is built from 12 residues. Germline assignment: CDR1 GTSNPN and CDR2 SVGIG (reference sequence). V lost 7 bases and J 4 bases, leaving 8 bases between the germline ends. The CDR3 reads CAYGGYNSPLHF. CDR3 nucleotide sequence: TGTGCCTACGGGGGTTATAATTCACCCCTCCACTTT.

V usage is TRBV6-5 and J usage is TRBJ2-7; TRBD2 might be the D (7 bases). CDR3 size: 13 residues. V lost 8 bases and J 4 bases, leaving 15 bases between the germline ends. CDR1 and CDR2 (germline): MNHEY, SVGAGI. The CDR3 sequence is CASRKGGGYEQYF. In DNA form, the CDR3 reads TGTGCCAGCCGTAAGGGAGGGGGATACGAGCAGTACTTC.

This clone came up a few times. The chain joins TRBV7-2 to TRBJ2-7, with D uncertain. The ends were cut back, 6 bases at V and 0 bases at J, with 18 bases in the middle. CDR1 and CDR2 (germline): SGHTA, FQGNSA. This CDR3 contains 16 residues. The CDR3 sequence is CASSTPGGQHSYEQYF. As DNA, the CDR3 is TGTGCCAGCAGTACCCCCGGTGGGCAGCACTCCTACGAGCAGTACTTC. Combining the CDR3 with reference TRBV7-2 and TRBJ2-7 gives the whole variable domain GAGVSQSPSNKVTEKGKDVELRCDPISGHTALYWYRQSLGQGLEFLIYFQGNSAPDKSGLPSDRFSAERTGGSVSTLTIQRTQQEDSAVYLCASSTPGGQHSYEQYFGPGTRLTVT.

This chain links TRBV9 with TRBJ1-2, with D maybe TRBD1 (6 bases). Trimming pared 4 bases from V and 5 bases from J, leaving 15 bases between. This CDR3 is built from 14 residues. Per germline, CDR1 SGDLS and CDR2 YYNGEE. CDR3 nucleotides: TGTGCCAGCAGCCCGGACAGCCTTGGATATGGCTACACCTTC. It encodes CASSPDSLGYGYTF.

The rearrangement joins TRBV2 to TRBJ2-7; TRBD1 matches at 8 bases. Germline CDR1 and CDR2: SNHLY and FYNNEI. There are 16 residues in the CDR3. V lost 7 bases, J lost 0 bases, and 11 bases stayed unmatched. The DNA for the CDR3 is TGTGCCAGCACCAGGGGTTGGGACAGGTCCTCCTACGAGCAGTACTTC. It encodes CASTRGWDRSSYEQYF.

The V and J genes are TRBV5-6 and TRBJ2-5; TRBD2 matches 7 bases. V lost 3 bases and J lost 4; bases outside the gene matches: 3. This CDR3 has 13 amino acids. Germline V gene lookup returns CDR1 SGHDT and CDR2 YYEEEE. The DNA of the CDR3 is TGTGCCAGCAGCTGGGGGGGTTCAGAGACCCAGTACTTC. Translating gives CASSWGGSETQYF. Variable domain in full (rest from reference TRBV5-6 and TRBJ2-5): DAGVTQSPTHLIKTRGQQVTLRCSPKSGHDTVSWYQQALGQGPQFIFQYYEEEERQRGNFPDRFSGHQFPNYSSELNVNALLLGDSALYLCASSWGGSETQYFGPGTRLLVL.

The chain couples TRBV9 to TRBJ1-4; a weak D match, TRBD1 (6 bases). CDR1 and CDR2 (germline): SGDLS, YYNGEE. The length of the CDR3 is 16 residues. The germline V and J ends were trimmed by 3 bases and 0 bases, with 12 bases remaining between them. The CDR3 coding sequence is TGTGCCAGCAGCGGCAGGGGACCAGCAACTAATGAAAAACTGTTTTTT. This gives the protein CASSGRGPATNEKLFF.

As for this clone: Other DNA sequences from this sample encode an identical CDR3 as well. V is TRBV19 and J is TRBJ1-2; the D gene is possibly TRBD1 (6 bases). This CDR3 spans 13 amino acids. With 6 bases removed from V and 7 bases from J, the gap between germline ends came to 15 bases. Germline-derived CDR1 and CDR2 are LNHDA and SQIVND (reference sequence). CDR3 DNA sequence: TGTGCCAGTAGCCCGGGACAAGGAGGTGGCTACACCTTC. Residues: CASSPGQGGGYTF.

The chain recombines TRBV21-1 with TRBJ2-5; the table's D call of TRBD2 was not tested on the DNA. TRBV21-1 represents a pseudogene. This CDR3 is 17 amino acids long. CDR3 amino acids: CASRPLTSGEYQETQYF. The CDR3 bases are TGTGCCAGCCGACCCTTAACTAGCGGGGAATATCAAGAGACCCAGTACTTC.

The rearrangement uses TRBV5-1 and TRBJ2-7; TRBD2 matches at 16 bases. With 1 base clipped from V and 7 bases from J, the junction kept 11 bases outside the gene matches. CDR1 is SGHRS, CDR2 YFSETQ, per germline. The CDR3 covers 18 residues. CDR3 in DNA: TGCGCCAGCAGCTTGCTCGGGACTAGCGGGAGGGCCGGAGGAGAGCAGTACTTC. This gives the protein CASSLLGTSGRAGGEQYF.

The V call is TRBV5-8, the J call TRBJ1-2; D call uncertain. Germline-derived CDR1 and CDR2 are SGHTS and YDEGEE. Trimming took 4 bases from V and 3 from J, leaving 13 bases between them. The length of the CDR3 is 14 residues. The CDR3 sequence is CASSRGGRHYGYTF. CDR3 nucleotides: TGTGCCAGCAGCCGCGGCGGGAGACACTATGGCTACACCTTC.

The chain carries TRBV7-9 and TRBJ2-2; a weak D match, TRBD1 (5 bases). This CDR3 contains 16 residues. V was cut by 1 base and J by 1 base, with 10 bases left in between. Germline V gene lookup returns CDR1 SEHNR and CDR2 FQNEAQ (reference sequence). CDR3 amino acids: CASSLVFQGNTGELFF. The CDR3 region has the DNA TGTGCCAGCAGCTTAGTATTCCAGGGGAACACCGGGGAGCTGTTTTTT.

The chain has TRBV4-1 and TRBJ2-5, with D tentatively TRBD2 (6 bases). V gave up 1 base and J gave up 2 bases, with 11 bases separating them. The CDR3 covers 15 residues. Germline V gene data show CDR1 as MGHRA and CDR2 as YSYEKL. CDR3 residues: CASSQGRGTQETQYF. CDR3 nucleotide sequence: TGCGCCAGCAGCCAAGGCCGGGGGACGCAAGAGACCCAGTACTTC.

This clone was detected once. The chain employs TRBV5-1 and TRBJ1-6, with 7 positions matching TRBD1. V lost 0 bases and J lost 7; bases outside the gene matches: 4. This CDR3 is built from 15 residues. Germline values: CDR1 SGHRS, CDR2 YFSETQ. CDR3 DNA sequence: TGCGCCAGCAGCTTGGAGGGGGCACGGAATTCACCCCTCCACTTT. As protein: CASSLEGARNSPLHF.